This T cell receptor (beta chain) was retrieved from a study of blood T cell repertoires in COVID-19. Germline-derived CDR1 and CDR2 are SGHNT and YYREEE (reference sequence). The CDR3 contains 13 residues. Trimming shortened V by 4 bases and J by 6 bases, and 11 bases separated the two germline ends. Per the authors' pipeline: Counts of nucleated cells, estimated from reference gene primer amplification, were obtained. Data came from immunoSEQ multiplex PCR; TCRdb stores just in-frame clones and leaves some out. The DNA was the basis for D and trimming; V, J and clone size are from that table. This repertoire shows approximately 53,000 clones, about 78% found once; its top ten account for approximately 5%. In terms of age and location, participants ranged from roughly 18 to 95 years and lived in 24 US areas. Participant-reported clinical history was the basis for cohort assignment.

The sequenced material came from PBMCs or T cells enriched from blood (not recorded which). The receptor's source is a woman aged 45-60 years with acute COVID-19. The genes are TRBV5-4 and TRBJ2-1, with TRBD2 as a possible D gene (6 bases). CDR3 sequence reads: CASSPGLPNEQFF. The DNA of the CDR3 is TGTGCCAGCAGCCCGGGACTTCCCAATGAGCAGTTCTTC.